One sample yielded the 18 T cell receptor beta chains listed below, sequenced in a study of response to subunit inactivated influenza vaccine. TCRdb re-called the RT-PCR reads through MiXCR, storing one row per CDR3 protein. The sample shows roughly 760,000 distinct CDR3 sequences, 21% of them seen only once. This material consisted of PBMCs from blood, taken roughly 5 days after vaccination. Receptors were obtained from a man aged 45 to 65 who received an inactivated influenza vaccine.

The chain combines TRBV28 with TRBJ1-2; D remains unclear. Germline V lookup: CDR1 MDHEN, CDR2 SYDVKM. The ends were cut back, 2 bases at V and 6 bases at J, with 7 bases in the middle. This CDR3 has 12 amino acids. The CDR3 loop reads CASSLRSHGYTF. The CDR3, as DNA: TGTGCCAGCAGTTTAAGGTCTCATGGCTACACCTTC.

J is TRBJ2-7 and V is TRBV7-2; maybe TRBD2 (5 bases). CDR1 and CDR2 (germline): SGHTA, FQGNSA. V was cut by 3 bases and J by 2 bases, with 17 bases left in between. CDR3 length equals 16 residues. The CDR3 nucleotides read TGTGCCAGCAGCTTCATCAGACCAACTAGAGCCTACGAGCAGTACTTC. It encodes CASSFIRPTRAYEQYF.

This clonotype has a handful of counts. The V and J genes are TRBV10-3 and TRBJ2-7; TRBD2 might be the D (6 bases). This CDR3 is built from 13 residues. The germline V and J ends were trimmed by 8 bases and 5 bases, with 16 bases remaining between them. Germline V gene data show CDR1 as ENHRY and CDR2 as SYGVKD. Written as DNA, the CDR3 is TGTGCCATCCGGAGGGAACAGACTAACGAGCAGTACTTC. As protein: CAIRREQTNEQYF.

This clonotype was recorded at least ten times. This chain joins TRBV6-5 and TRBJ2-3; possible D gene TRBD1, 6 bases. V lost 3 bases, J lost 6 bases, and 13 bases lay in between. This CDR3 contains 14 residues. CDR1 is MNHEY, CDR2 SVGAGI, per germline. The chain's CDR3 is CASSYRARGDTQYF. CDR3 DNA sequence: TGTGCCAGCAGTTATCGAGCGAGGGGGGATACGCAGTATTTT.

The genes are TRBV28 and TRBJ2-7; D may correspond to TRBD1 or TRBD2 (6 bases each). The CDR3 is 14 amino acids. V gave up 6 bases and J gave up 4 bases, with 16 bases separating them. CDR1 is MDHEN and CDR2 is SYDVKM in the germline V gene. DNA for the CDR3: TGTGCCAGCAGACTTCCGGGGGCCGGTTACGAGCAGTACTTC. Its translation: CASRLPGAGYEQYF.

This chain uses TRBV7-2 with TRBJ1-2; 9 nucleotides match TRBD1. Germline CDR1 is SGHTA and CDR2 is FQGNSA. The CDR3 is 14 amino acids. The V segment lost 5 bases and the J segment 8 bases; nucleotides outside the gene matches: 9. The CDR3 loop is CASSPDGTGTGYTF. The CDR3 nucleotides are TGTGCCAGCAGCCCCGACGGGACAGGGACCGGCTACACCTTC.

This CDR3 reads CSALPGQGRNEQFF. In DNA, the CDR3 is TGCAGTGCTTTGCCGGGACAGGGGCGTAATGAGCAGTTCTTC. This rearrangement joins TRBV20-1 to TRBJ2-1; 10 bases fit TRBD1. The CDR3 has 14 amino acids. From germline, CDR1 is DFQATT and CDR2 SNEGSKA (reference sequence). With V trimmed by 5 bases and J by 7 bases, 8 bases remained unmatched.

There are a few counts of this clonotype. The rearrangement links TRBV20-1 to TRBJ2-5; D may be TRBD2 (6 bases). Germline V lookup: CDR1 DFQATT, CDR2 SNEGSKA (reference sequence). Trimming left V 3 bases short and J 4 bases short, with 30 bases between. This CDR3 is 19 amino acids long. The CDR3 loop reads CSARRRYIGRGKNRETQYF. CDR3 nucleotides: TGCAGTGCTAGGCGTAGATACATTGGACGGGGGAAAAATAGAGAGACCCAGTACTTC.

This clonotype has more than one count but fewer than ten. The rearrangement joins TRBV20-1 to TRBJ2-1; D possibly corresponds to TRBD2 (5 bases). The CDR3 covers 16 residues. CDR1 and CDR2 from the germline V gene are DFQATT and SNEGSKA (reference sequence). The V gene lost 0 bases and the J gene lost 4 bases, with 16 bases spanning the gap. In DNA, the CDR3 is TGCAGTGCTAGAGATTCGGGCGGAGGAGCTTACAATGAGCAGTTCTTC. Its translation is CSARDSGGGAYNEQFF.

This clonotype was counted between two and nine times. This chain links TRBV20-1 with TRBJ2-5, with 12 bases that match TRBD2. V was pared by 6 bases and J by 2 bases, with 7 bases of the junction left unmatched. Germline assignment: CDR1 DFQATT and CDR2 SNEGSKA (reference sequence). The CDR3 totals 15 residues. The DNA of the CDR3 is TGCAGTGCAAACAGACTAGCGGGAGATCAAGAGACCCAGTACTTC. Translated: CSANRLAGDQETQYF.

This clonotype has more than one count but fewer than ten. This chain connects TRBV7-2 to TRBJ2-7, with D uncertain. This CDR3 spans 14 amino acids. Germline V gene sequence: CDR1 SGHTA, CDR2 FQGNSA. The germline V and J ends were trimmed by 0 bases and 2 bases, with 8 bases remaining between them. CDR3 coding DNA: TGTGCCAGCAGCTTAGCGTTGCAGGCCTACGAGCAGTACTTC. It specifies CASSLALQAYEQYF.

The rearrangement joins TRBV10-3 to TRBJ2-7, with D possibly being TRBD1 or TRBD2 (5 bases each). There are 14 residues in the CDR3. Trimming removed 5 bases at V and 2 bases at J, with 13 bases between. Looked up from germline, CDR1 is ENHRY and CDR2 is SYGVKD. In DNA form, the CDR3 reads TGTGCCATCAGTCACGGGACGGACCCCTACGAGCAGTACTTC. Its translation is CAISHGTDPYEQYF.

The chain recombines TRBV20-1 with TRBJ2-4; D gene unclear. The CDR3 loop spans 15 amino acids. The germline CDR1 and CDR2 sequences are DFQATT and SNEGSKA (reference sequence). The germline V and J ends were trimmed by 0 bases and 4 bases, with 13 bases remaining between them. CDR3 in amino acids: CSARDQAGLKNIQYF. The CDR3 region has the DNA TGCAGTGCTAGAGATCAAGCTGGCCTTAAAAACATTCAGTACTTC.

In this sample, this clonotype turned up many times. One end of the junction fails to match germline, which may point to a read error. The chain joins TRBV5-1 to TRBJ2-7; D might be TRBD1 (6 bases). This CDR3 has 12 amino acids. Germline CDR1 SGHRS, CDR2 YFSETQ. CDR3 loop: CASSRDTYEQYF. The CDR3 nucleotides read TGTGCCAGCAGCAGGGACACCTACGAGCAGTACTTC.

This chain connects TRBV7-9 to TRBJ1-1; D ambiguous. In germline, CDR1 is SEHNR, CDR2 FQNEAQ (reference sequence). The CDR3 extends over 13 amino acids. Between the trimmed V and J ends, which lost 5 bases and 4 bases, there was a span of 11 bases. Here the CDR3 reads CASSPQAGTEAFF. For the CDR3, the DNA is TGTGCCAGCAGCCCCCAGGCGGGCACTGAAGCTTTCTTT.

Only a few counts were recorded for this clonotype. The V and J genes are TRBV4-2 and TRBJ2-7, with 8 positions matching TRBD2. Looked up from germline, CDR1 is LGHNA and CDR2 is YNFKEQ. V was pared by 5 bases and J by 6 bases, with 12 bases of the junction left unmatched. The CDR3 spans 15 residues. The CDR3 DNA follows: TGTGCCAGCAGCACTACAACGGGGGGGGGAGGCGAGCAGTACTTC. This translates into CASSTTTGGGGEQYF.

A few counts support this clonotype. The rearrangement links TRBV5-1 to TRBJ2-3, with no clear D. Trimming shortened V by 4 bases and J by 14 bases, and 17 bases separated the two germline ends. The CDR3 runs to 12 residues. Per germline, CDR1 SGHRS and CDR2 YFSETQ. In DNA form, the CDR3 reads TGCGCCAGCAGCCCAGAGACAAATTTTTGGTATTTT. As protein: CASSPETNFWYF.

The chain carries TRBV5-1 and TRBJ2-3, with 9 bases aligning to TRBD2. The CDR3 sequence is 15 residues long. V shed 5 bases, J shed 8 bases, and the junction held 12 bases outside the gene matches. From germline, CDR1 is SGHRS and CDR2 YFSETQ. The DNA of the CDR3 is TGCGCCAGCAGTCGGGCGGGAGGGCCTCAGGTTACGCAGTATTTT. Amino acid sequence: CASSRAGGPQVTQYF. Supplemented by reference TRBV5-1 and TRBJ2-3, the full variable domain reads KAGVTQTPRYLIKTRGQQVTLSCSPISGHRSVSWYQQTPGQGLQFLFEYFSETQRNKGNFPGRFSGRQFSNSRSEMNVSTLELGDSALYLCASSRAGGPQVTQYFGPGTRLTVL.